The 29 T cell receptor beta chains listed next were all sequenced from one sample in a study of CD8+ T cells in alopecia areata. Following RNA extraction, reverse transcription yielded cDNA that acted as the sequencing template. Here immunoSEQ multiplex PCR was the method, and the copy in TCRdb shows in-frame clones only, minus some. In the table there are some 210,000 clones, approximately 70% of which are singletons. Treatment given: oral pan-JAK inhibitor, 5-10 mg twice daily. The sequences come from CD4+ T cells sorted from blood, collected at approximately week 42, from a patient treated with tofacitinib. The receptor source for this set is a human donor with alopecia areata.

The rearrangement links TRBV5-1 to TRBJ2-7; 8 positions agree with TRBD1. Trimming removed 4 bases from V and 6 bases from J; junction bases left unmatched: 9. CDR3 size: 14 residues. CDR1 and CDR2 (germline): SGHRS, YFSETQ. The CDR3 DNA is TGCGCCAGCAGCGTAGAGACAGGGGCGGTCGAGCAGTACTTC. Its protein product is CASSVETGAVEQYF.

Of note for this clone: Because the CDR3 is missing its conserved closing phenylalanine or tryptophan, this is likely a read error. This chain's CDR3 is CASSQTGVSEAFS. CDR3 in DNA: TGCGCCAGCAGCCAGACAGGGGTTTCTGAAGCTTTCTCT. V gene TRBV5-1 combines with J gene TRBJ1-1; 8 bases match TRBD1. Germline CDR1 SGHRS, CDR2 YFSETQ. The CDR3 has 13 residues. V shed 4 bases and J 6 bases; nucleotides not matched to a gene: 5.

To note about this clone: One end of the junction fails to match germline, which may point to a read error. The V gene is TRBV2, the J gene TRBJ2-2; 8 nucleotides line up with TRBD1. Germline-derived CDR1 and CDR2 are SNHLY and FYNNEI. The CDR3 loop spans 14 amino acids. CDR3 sequence reads: CASTGGAKTGELFF. CDR3 DNA: TGTGCCAGCACAGGGGGCGCGAAGACCGGGGAGCTGTTTTTT.

This clone is classed as medium-sized (0.01 to 0.1%). V gene TRBV5-6 combines with J gene TRBJ1-4, with 7 nucleotides matching TRBD1. The CDR3 has 14 residues. Trimming cost V 3 bases and J 5 bases; bases outside gene matches: 4. From germline, CDR1 is SGHDT and CDR2 YYEEEE. The CDR3 nucleotides are TGTGCCAGCAGCTATGGGACAGAAAATGAAAAACTGTTTTTT. Its translation is CASSYGTENEKLFF.

About this clone itself: The sample has other DNA sequences that encode this CDR3 too. V and J are TRBV7-2 and TRBJ2-7; D not certain. CDR1 SGHTA and CDR2 FQGNSA come from the germline V gene. The CDR3 consists of 11 residues. The V and J ends lost 2 bases and 1 base respectively, with 0 bases between them. CDR3 sequence: CASSLSYEQYF. CDR3 in DNA: TGTGCCAGCAGCTTATCCTACGAGCAGTACTTC.

This clone was recorded only once. Because it lacks the conserved phenylalanine or tryptophan at the end, this CDR3 is likely a read error. The DNA is left out, because the CDR3 cannot be placed on it with certainty; the CDR3 is given as TCRdb lists it. The chain carries TRBV6-5 and TRBJ1-2; the table names TRBD1, a call not compared with the DNA. 10 amino acids form the CDR3, both terminal residues included. The V gene's germline CDR1 is MNHEY and CDR2 SVGAGI. This CDR3 reads CASSYSRGSS.

This chain links TRBV18 with TRBJ1-3; no clear D gene. Looked up from germline, CDR1 is KGHSH and CDR2 is LQKENI. Trimming removed 5 bases at V and 4 bases at J, with 9 bases between. CDR3 size: 13 residues. The CDR3 here is CASSGTAGNTIYF. The DNA of the CDR3 is TGTGCCAGCTCAGGTACAGCCGGAAACACCATATATTTT.

CDR3 in DNA: TGTGCCACCAGCAGTAAACAGGGGGCTGAAGCTTTCTTT. It translates to CATSSKQGAEAFF. The chain is built from TRBV15 and TRBJ1-1, with TRBD1 matching over 8 bases. Germline assignment: CDR1 LNHNV and CDR2 YYDKDF (reference sequence). Trimming at V came to 3 bases and at J to 6 bases, leaving 3 bases not matched to a gene. The CDR3 sequence is 13 residues long.

The chain is built from TRBV27 and TRBJ1-6; 9 nucleotides align to TRBD1. In germline, CDR1 is MNHEY, CDR2 SMNVEV (reference sequence). CDR3 length equals 17 residues. V was pared by 5 bases and J by 10 bases, with 15 bases of the junction left unmatched. The CDR3: CASSPTVGGQGGSPLHF. As DNA, the CDR3 is TGTGCCAGCAGTCCCACGGTCGGGGGACAGGGCGGGTCACCCCTCCACTTT.

The V call is TRBV29-1, the J call TRBJ2-7; D gene uncertain. Germline-derived CDR1 and CDR2 are SQVTM and ANQGSEA. Between the trimmed V and J ends, which lost 4 bases and 12 bases, there was a span of 13 bases. The CDR3 sequence is 10 residues long. The CDR3 loop reads CSVAKCGRYF. The DNA for the CDR3 is TGCAGCGTTGCAAAGTGTGGCCGGTACTTC.

This clone has a single count. The chain employs TRBV29-1 and TRBJ1-1; D is ambiguous. The CDR3 has 9 residues. V gave up 6 bases and J gave up 8 bases, with 7 bases separating them. The germline V gene has CDR1 SQVTM and CDR2 ANQGSEA. CDR3 nucleotide sequence: TGCAGCGTCTACCCAGAAGCTTTCTTT. Its translation: CSVYPEAFF.

This rearrangement joins TRBV30 to TRBJ2-7; 10 bases are a match to TRBD2. Looked up from germline, CDR1 is GTSNPN and CDR2 is SVGIG (reference sequence). Losses at the gene ends were 0 bases for V and 0 bases for J; bases not matched to a gene: 2. The CDR3 loop spans 15 amino acids. The CDR3 is CAWSVGLATSYEQYF. The CDR3 coding sequence is TGTGCCTGGAGTGTGGGACTAGCGACCTCCTACGAGCAGTACTTC.

V and J are TRBV4-3 and TRBJ1-1, with 9 nucleotides matching TRBD1. After removal of 3 bases from V and 7 bases from J, the junction contained 6 bases not matched to a gene. The CDR3 covers 14 residues. CDR1 and CDR2 (germline): LGHNA, YSLEER. CDR3 DNA sequence: TGCGCCAGCAGCCAGATACAGGGGGCGAGTGAAGCTTTCTTT. Translation: CASSQIQGASEAFF.

In this sample, this clone turned up once. Other DNA sequences in this sample translate to the same CDR3. The chain recombines TRBV11-2 with TRBJ2-7; D not certain. V was cut by 4 bases and J by 1 base, with 8 bases left in between. This CDR3 is built from 13 residues. Per germline, CDR1 SGHAT and CDR2 FQNNGV. The CDR3 protein is CASSSPPSYEQYF. CDR3 in DNA: TGTGCCAGCAGCTCCCCCCCGTCCTACGAGCAGTACTTC.

V and J are TRBV29-1 and TRBJ1-2, with 12 bases identical to TRBD1. Germline V lookup: CDR1 SQVTM, CDR2 ANQGSEA. V was clipped by 3 bases and J by 5 bases; unmatched bases: 10. This CDR3 has 16 amino acids. CDR3 sequence: CSVEGTGGSSGYGYTF. The CDR3 coding sequence is TGCAGCGTTGAGGGGACAGGGGGCTCATCGGGGTATGGCTACACCTTC.

This chain joins TRBV29-1 and TRBJ2-5, with unresolved D. In germline, CDR1 is SQVTM, CDR2 ANQGSEA. V dropped 0 bases and J dropped 5 bases, with 7 bases sitting between them. This CDR3 has 12 residues. This CDR3 is CSVEDLRETQYF. CDR3 DNA sequence: TGCAGCGTTGAAGATCTTCGGGAGACCCAGTACTTC.

The rearrangement links TRBV29-1 to TRBJ1-3; 8 nucleotides align to TRBD1. The ends lost 0 bases at V and 2 bases at J; junction bases unmatched: 0. Per the germline V gene, CDR1 is SQVTM and CDR2 is ANQGSEA. The CDR3 spans 14 residues. The CDR3 spells CSVEDRGPGNTIYF. CDR3 DNA: TGCAGCGTTGAAGACAGGGGGCCTGGAAACACCATATATTTT.

The gene calls are TRBV30 and TRBJ2-1; TRBD2 agrees at 7 bases. The J segment lost 6 bases and the V segment lost 3 bases, leaving 8 bases of the junction unmatched. Per germline, CDR1 GTSNPN and CDR2 SVGIG (reference sequence). This CDR3 region has 14 residues. The CDR3 DNA reads as TGTGCCTGGAGCCCTCGGGCGGGGGTCAATGAGCAGTTCTTC. The encoded protein is CAWSPRAGVNEQFF.

The gene calls are TRBV5-1 and TRBJ1-1; TRBD1 matches 9 bases. In germline, CDR1 is SGHRS, CDR2 YFSETQ. J was trimmed by 0 bases and V by 1 base; bases with no gene match: 4. The CDR3 covers 16 residues. CDR3 amino acids: CASSLQDRGMNTEAFF. The DNA for the CDR3 is TGCGCCAGCAGCTTGCAGGACAGGGGAATGAACACTGAAGCTTTCTTT.

The rearrangement uses TRBV29-1 and TRBJ1-5; maybe TRBD1 (5 bases). Germline V gives CDR1 SQVTM, CDR2 ANQGSEA. The CDR3 runs to 12 residues. The CDR3 nucleotides read TGCACCCCTGGTCAGGGAGATCAGCCCCAGCATTTT. It translates to CTPGQGDQPQHF.

The rearrangement joins TRBV9 to TRBJ2-1; D is ambiguous. V was trimmed by 0 bases and J by 6 bases, leaving 4 bases between them. Germline-derived CDR1 and CDR2 are SGDLS and YYNGEE. The CDR3 is 12 residues long. CDR3 DNA: TGTGCCAGCAGCGTAGAGATCAATGAGCAGTTCTTC. This codes for CASSVEINEQFF.

The chain links TRBV29-1 to TRBJ2-1; 8 bases are a match to TRBD2. The CDR3 loop spans 14 amino acids. Germline V gives CDR1 SQVTM, CDR2 ANQGSEA. CDR3 sequence reads: CNVMGTRDPDEQFF. CDR3 DNA sequence: TGCAACGTAATGGGGACTAGAGACCCAGATGAGCAGTTCTTC.

The chain employs TRBV27 and TRBJ1-5, with D tentatively TRBD1 (6 bases). The CDR3 length is 13 residues. The V end lost 2 bases, the J end lost 8 bases, and 10 bases lay between the germline ends. CDR1 is MNHEY and CDR2 is SMNVEV in the germline V gene (reference sequence). CDR3 coding DNA: TGTGCCAGCAGTTTACAGGGGTTGGAGCCCCAGCATTTT. This gives the protein CASSLQGLEPQHF.

The chain couples TRBV11-2 to TRBJ1-6; weak D call: TRBD1 (5 bases). The CDR3 covers 15 residues. The ends were cut back, 6 bases at V and 10 bases at J, with 19 bases in the middle. The V gene's germline CDR1 is SGHAT and CDR2 FQNNGV. The DNA of the CDR3 is TGTGCCAGCAGAAGTCCGGGACTAAGAGAGTCACCCCTCCACTTT. Translation: CASRSPGLRESPLHF.

In this sample, this clone turned up a few times. This rearrangement joins TRBV12-5 to TRBJ1-2; D uncertain. V shed 6 bases and J shed 4 bases, with 9 bases lying between them. Germline CDR1 reads LGHNT; CDR2 reads FRNRAP. CDR3 length equals 12 residues. This chain's CDR3 is CASGSPPYGYTF. The DNA of the CDR3 is TGTGCTAGTGGCTCTCCACCCTATGGCTACACCTTC.

This clone was found once. This chain joins TRBV30 and TRBJ1-2, with 11 nucleotides matching TRBD1. The CDR3 is 14 residues long. The J segment lost 9 bases and the V segment lost 0 bases, leaving 6 bases of the junction unmatched. The germline V gene encodes CDR1 GTSNPN and CDR2 SVGIG (reference sequence). CDR3 loop: CAWSVPGQGVSYTF. The CDR3 DNA is TGTGCCTGGAGTGTACCGGGACAGGGGGTTAGCTACACCTTC.

The chain links TRBV9 to TRBJ2-3, with D possibly TRBD2 on 6 matching bases. Trimming removed 5 bases at V and 3 bases at J, with 13 bases between. Germline V gene data show CDR1 as SGDLS and CDR2 as YYNGEE. There are 14 residues in the CDR3. CDR3 in amino acids: CASSDRRGTDTQYF. The CDR3 DNA reads TGTGCCAGCAGTGACCGCCGGGGGACAGATACGCAGTATTTT.

The gene calls are TRBV5-1 and TRBJ1-1, with 9 positions matching TRBD1. Germline assignment: CDR1 SGHRS and CDR2 YFSETQ. The CDR3 runs to 14 residues. The J segment lost 4 bases and the V segment lost 6 bases, leaving 7 bases of the junction unmatched. The CDR3 loop is CASTGQGTSTEAFF. The CDR3 nucleotides read TGCGCCAGCACCGGACAGGGGACGAGCACTGAAGCTTTCTTT.

The V call is TRBV6-5, the J call TRBJ2-2; D call uncertain. The CDR3 spans 15 residues. Germline lookup yields CDR1 MNHEY and CDR2 SVGAGI. V was trimmed by 6 bases and J by 3 bases, leaving 14 bases between them. The CDR3 coding sequence is TGTGCCAGCAGCCGTAAGAACCCCGACACCGGGGAGCTGTTTTTT. This encodes CASSRKNPDTGELFF.